Listed below are T cell receptor beta chains from one sample, sequenced in a study of T cells in localized non-small cell lung cancer. The table came from immunoSEQ multiplex PCR; TCRdb's copy has only in-frame clones and leaves some out. The table includes more than 45,000 clones, 60% to 85% detected once. The sample in question was peripheral blood, obtained before any cancer treatment. All receptors derive from a man aged 35-75 years with stage I squamous cell lung carcinoma. CDR3s include the opening cysteine and the closing phenylalanine or tryptophan. Fields, in order: V gene, clone size, D gene, J gene, CDR3 protein, CDR3 DNA. D genes are given only for firm matches. Clone sizes are given selectively: once, few, many, or a class where the clone is expanded.

TRBV7-3,NA,NA,TRBJ2-7,CASSLSAGAAYEQYF,TGTGCCAGCAGCTTATCTGCGGGGGCCGCCTACGAGCAGTACTTC
TRBV19,many,NA,TRBJ2-5,CASSKRDAQETQYF,TGTGCCAGTAGTAAGAGGGACGCACAAGAGACCCAGTACTTC
TRBV20-1,few,NA,TRBJ1-1,CSARLLPEAFF,TGCAGTGCTAGACTGCTCCCCGAAGCTTTCTTT
TRBV11-2,NA,TRBD1,TRBJ2-7,CASREQGGYEQYF,TGTGCCAGTCGAGAACAGGGGGGCTACGAGCAGTACTTC
TRBV6-1,NA,TRBD1,TRBJ1-2,CASSEALDLGQDYGYTF,TGTGCCAGCAGTGAAGCGCTTGACCTGGGACAGGACTATGGCTACACCTTC
TRBV2,NA,NA,TRBJ2-7,CASRGYFLSSEQYF,TGTGCCAGCAGGGGTTACTTCCTAAGCTCCGAGCAGTACTTC
TRBV6-5,few,NA,TRBJ1-1,CASSYVGEDEAFF,TGTGCCAGCAGTTATGTTGGGGAGGATGAAGCTTTCTTT
TRBV9,NA,NA,TRBJ1-1,CASSVGGSEAFF,TGTGCCAGCAGCGTAGGGGGGAGTGAAGCTTTCTTT
TRBV4-1,NA,NA,TRBJ2-3,CASSPLPGDTQYF,TGCGCCAGCAGCCCCCTCCCCGGAGATACGCAGTATTTT
TRBV6-1,NA,NA,TRBJ1-4,CASSEGGGRWGNEKLFF,TGTGCCAGCAGTGAAGGTGGGGGCCGCTGGGGGAATGAAAAACTGTTTTTT
TRBV27,NA,NA,TRBJ1-1,CASRRADTEAFF,TGTGCCAGCCGAAGGGCTGACACTGAAGCTTTCTTT
TRBV28,NA,NA,TRBJ2-7,CASSLSFGGGYEQYF,TGTGCCAGCAGTTTATCGTTCGGAGGCGGCTACGAGCAGTACTTC
TRBV5-4,NA,TRBD1,TRBJ2-5,CASSFTGEETQYF,TGTGCCAGCAGCTTTACAGGGGAGGAGACCCAGTACTTC